The source of this T cell receptor (beta chain) is a study of T cell responses to AZD1222 COVID-19 vaccine. Broader study findings: The study reported that nearly half of spike-specific TCRs target unmutated variant regions. Researchers took repertoire samples only after the peak T cell response had come. Baseline antibody screening turned up just a handful of seropositive AZD1222 recipients. Donors skewed white British and female; clonal diversity was possibly underestimated.

In germline, CDR1 is ENHRY, CDR2 SYGVKD. The CDR3 has 17 amino acids. The V gene end was trimmed by 2 bases and the J gene end by 3 bases; junction bases not matched to a gene: 8. As for this clone: The antigen remains undetermined.

The method was immunoSEQ multiplex PCR; TCRdb's version includes in-frame clones alone and lacks a portion of them. Counted here are over 70,000 clones, 85% occurring once; the ten biggest clones make up 20%. The starting material was peripheral blood, obtained on day 0 of AZD1222 vaccination. The chain joins TRBV10-3 to TRBJ2-2, with 8 bases identical to TRBD2. This sequence originates from an adult in good health. CDR3 loop: CAISERLAGGHTGELFF. The CDR3 nucleotides are TGTGCCATCAGTGAGAGGCTAGCGGGCGGTCACACCGGGGAGCTGTTTTTT.